Listed below are T cell receptor beta chains from one sample, sequenced in a study of blood T cell repertoires in COVID-19. Assay used: immunoSEQ multiplex PCR; TCRdb lists only in-frame clones, some missing. The table shows over 200,000 clones, with 70% to 90% occurring only once. The sequencing sample was made of peripheral blood. The receptors here all came from a woman in her 70s with active or convalescent COVID-19. Each CDR3 is given with its conserved first and last residue. The D gene is left open where the match is weak. The size of a clone is reported for some rows only, either as once, few or many, or as a class for expanded clones.

clone size,V gene,D gene,J gene,CDR3 DNA,CDR3 protein
-,TRBV29-1,-,TRBJ2-3,TGCAGCGTTGGAGGCCCGGCGGGAGATACGCAGTATTTT,CSVGGPAGDTQYF
-,TRBV6-5,TRBD1,TRBJ1-5,TGTGCCAGCAGCCGAGGGACAGGCAGCAATCAGCCCCAGCATTTT,CASSRGTGSNQPQHF
few,TRBV3-1/TRBV3-2,-,TRBJ1-1,TGTGCCAGCAGCCCCCGGGGAGGGGGTCACACTGAAGCTTTCTTT,CASSPRGGGHTEAFF
few,TRBV7-8,TRBD1,TRBJ1-4,TGTGCCAGCAGCTTAAAAGGTGGGACAGGGTACGAAAAACTGTTTTTT,CASSLKGGTGYEKLFF
-,TRBV30,-,TRBJ2-2,TGTGCCTGGGGGGGAAGCGGGACAGGAGGCTTCTTTAACACCGGGGAGCTGTTTTTT,CAWGGSGTGGFFNTGELFF
few,TRBV27,TRBD2,TRBJ2-5,TGTGCCAGCAGTAGACTAGCGGGACCCGTCGAGACCCAGTACTTC,CASSRLAGPVETQYF
-,TRBV28,-,TRBJ1-5,TGTGCCAGCACTGTCTCGGATCAGCCCCAGCATTTT,CASTVSDQPQHF
few,TRBV5-8,TRBD2,TRBJ2-3,TGTGCCAGCAGATCTGGGACTAGCCCAAGCACAGATACGCAGTATTTT,CASRSGTSPSTDTQYF
-,TRBV9,-,TRBJ2-6,TGTGCCAGCAGCGTAGCGGAGCTTGGGGCCAACGTCCTGACTTTC,CASSVAELGANVLTF
-,TRBV7-8,-,TRBJ1-4,TGTGCCAGCAGCTTATTTGAGGAAAAACTGTTTTTT,CASSLFEEKLFF
-,TRBV27,TRBD1,TRBJ1-1,TGTGCCAGCACCCGGACAGGAGCAAGCACTGAAGCTTTCTTT,CASTRTGASTEAFF
-,TRBV19,TRBD1,TRBJ2-1,TGTGCCAGTGATACCCCGGGTCGGACAGGCCTAGGTGAGCAGTTCTTC,CASDTPGRTGLGEQFF
-,TRBV7-6,-,TRBJ1-3,TGTGCCAGCAGCCCAGGGGCGCCTCTCTCTGGAAACACCATATATTTT,CASSPGAPLSGNTIYF
-,TRBV11-2,-,TRBJ1-3,TGTGCCAGCAGACAGGGTGCTGGAAACACCATATATTTT,CASRQGAGNTIYF
-,TRBV6-2/TRBV6-3,-,TRBJ2-1,TGTGCCAGCAGCAAGGACAGCTACAATGAGCAGTTCTTC,CASSKDSYNEQFF
-,TRBV19,-,TRBJ2-1,TGTGCCAGTAGTCCTAGCTGGTCCTACAATGAGCAGTTCTTC,CASSPSWSYNEQFF
once,TRBV28,TRBD1,TRBJ1-3,TGTGCCAGCAGCCTAGGGGGCGGAAACACCATATATTTT,CASSLGGGNTIYF